This T cell receptor beta chain stems from a study of patients and donors after allogeneic stem cell transplantation. Using its own MiXCR run on the RT-PCR reads, TCRdb lists one record per CDR3 protein. Altogether 15,000 or so distinct CDR3 sequences are present, around 29% being singletons, with the ten largest covering 36%. The germline V gene encodes CDR1 MNHEY and CDR2 SVGAGI. This CDR3 is built from 11 residues. V gave up 6 bases and J gave up 7 bases, with 10 bases separating them. This clonotype was seen only a few times. Sample: blood, either unsorted or a sorted T cell fraction (not recorded which). The chain carries TRBV6-5 and TRBJ2-7, with TRBD1 as a possible D gene (5 bases). The receptor's source is a human donor who was either an allogeneic HSCT recipient or a stem cell or donor lymphocyte infusion donor (not recorded which). It is not recorded whose cells these are; they may come from a transplant donor. DNA for the CDR3: TGTGCCAGCAGGGGGCGACAGGAGCAGTACTTC. This encodes CASRGRQEQYF.